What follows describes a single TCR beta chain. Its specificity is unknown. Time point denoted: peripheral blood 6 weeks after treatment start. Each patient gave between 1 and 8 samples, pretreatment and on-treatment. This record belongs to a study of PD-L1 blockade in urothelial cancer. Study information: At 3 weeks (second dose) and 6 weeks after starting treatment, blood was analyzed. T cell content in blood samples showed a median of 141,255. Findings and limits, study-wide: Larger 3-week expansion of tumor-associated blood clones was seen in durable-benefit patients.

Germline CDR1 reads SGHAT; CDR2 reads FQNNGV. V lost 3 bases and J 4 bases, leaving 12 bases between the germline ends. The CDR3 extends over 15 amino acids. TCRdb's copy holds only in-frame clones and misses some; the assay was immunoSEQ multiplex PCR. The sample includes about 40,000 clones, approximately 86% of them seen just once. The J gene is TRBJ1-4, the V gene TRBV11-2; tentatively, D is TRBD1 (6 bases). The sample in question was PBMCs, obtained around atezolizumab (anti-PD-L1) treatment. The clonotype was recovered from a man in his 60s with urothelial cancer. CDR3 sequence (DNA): TGTGCCAGCAGCTTCGGGGGGCGAAATAATGAAAAACTGTTTTTT. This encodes CASSFGGRNNEKLFF.